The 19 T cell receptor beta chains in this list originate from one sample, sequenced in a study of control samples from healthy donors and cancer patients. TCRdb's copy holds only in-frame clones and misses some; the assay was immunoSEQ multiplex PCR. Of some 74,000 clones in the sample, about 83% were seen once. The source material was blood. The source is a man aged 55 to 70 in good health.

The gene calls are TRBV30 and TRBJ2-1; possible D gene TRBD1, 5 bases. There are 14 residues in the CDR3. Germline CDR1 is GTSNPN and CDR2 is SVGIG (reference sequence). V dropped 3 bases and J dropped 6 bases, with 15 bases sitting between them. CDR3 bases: TGTGCCTGGAGAGGGCAGGGTTCGCTCAATGAGCAGTTCTTC. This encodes CAWRGQGSLNEQFF.

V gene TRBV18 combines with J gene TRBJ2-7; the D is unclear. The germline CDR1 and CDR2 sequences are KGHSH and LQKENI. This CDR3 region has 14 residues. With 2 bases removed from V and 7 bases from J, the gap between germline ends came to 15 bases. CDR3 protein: CASSPKTGPKEQYF. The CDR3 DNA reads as TGTGCCAGCTCACCAAAAACCGGGCCCAAGGAGCAGTACTTC.

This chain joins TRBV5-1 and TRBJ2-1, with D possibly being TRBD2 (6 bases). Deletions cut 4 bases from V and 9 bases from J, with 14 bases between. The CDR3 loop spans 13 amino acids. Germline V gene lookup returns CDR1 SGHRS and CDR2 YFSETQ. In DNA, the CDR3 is TGCGCCAGCAGCCTTCGACTGGAGGGTGAGCAGTTCTTC. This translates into CASSLRLEGEQFF. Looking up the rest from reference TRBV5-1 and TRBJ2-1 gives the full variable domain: KAGVTQTPRYLIKTRGQQVTLSCSPISGHRSVSWYQQTPGQGLQFLFEYFSETQRNKGNFPGRFSGRQFSNSRSEMNVSTLELGDSALYLCASSLRLEGEQFFGPGTRLTVL.

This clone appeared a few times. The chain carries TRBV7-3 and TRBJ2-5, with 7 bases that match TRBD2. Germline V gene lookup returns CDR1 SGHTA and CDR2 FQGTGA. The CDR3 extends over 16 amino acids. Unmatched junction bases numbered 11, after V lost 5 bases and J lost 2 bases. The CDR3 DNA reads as TGTGCCAGCAGCCCCGGGACTACGCTACTTCAAGAGACCCAGTACTTC. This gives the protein CASSPGTTLLQETQYF.

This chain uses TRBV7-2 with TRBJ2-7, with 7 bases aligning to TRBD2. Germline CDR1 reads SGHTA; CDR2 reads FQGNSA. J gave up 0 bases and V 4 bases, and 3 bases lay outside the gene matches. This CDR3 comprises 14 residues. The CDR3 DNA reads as TGTGCCAGCAGCTGGGGCGGGAGCTCCTACGAGCAGTACTTC. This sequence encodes CASSWGGSSYEQYF.

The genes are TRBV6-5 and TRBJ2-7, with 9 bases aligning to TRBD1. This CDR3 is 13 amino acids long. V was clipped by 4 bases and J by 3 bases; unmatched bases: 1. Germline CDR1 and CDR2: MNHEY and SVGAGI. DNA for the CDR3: TGTGCCAGCAGTTCGGACAGGGGCTACGAGCAGTACTTC. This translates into CASSSDRGYEQYF.

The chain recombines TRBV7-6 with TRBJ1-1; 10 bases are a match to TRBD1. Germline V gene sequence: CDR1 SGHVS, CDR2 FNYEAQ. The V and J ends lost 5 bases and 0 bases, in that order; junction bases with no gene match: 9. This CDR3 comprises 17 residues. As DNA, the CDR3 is TGTGCCAGCAGCCCGGGGGACAGGGGTTTCATGAACACTGAAGCTTTCTTT. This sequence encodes CASSPGDRGFMNTEAFF.

This CDR3 is CASSIKGAYGYTF. Here the CDR3 DNA reads TGTGCCAGTAGTATTAAGGGGGCCTATGGCTACACCTTC. This chain links TRBV19 with TRBJ1-2; 7 nucleotides agree with TRBD1. Germline V CDR1 and CDR2: LNHDA, SQIVND (reference sequence). V was pared by 3 bases and J by 4 bases, with 2 bases of the junction left unmatched. The CDR3 runs 13 residues.

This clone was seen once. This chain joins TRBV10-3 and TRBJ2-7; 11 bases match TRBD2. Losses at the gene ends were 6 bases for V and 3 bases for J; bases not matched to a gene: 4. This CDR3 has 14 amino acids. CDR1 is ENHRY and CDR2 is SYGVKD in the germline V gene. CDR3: CAIRGTSGIYEQYF. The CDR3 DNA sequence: TGTGCCATCAGGGGGACTAGCGGAATCTACGAGCAGTACTTC.

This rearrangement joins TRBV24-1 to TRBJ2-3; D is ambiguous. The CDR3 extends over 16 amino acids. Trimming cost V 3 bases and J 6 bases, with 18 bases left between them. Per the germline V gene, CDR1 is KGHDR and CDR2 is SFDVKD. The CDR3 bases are TGTGCCACCAGTGATCGGTCACGAGGTACTGCTGATACGCAGTATTTT. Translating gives CATSDRSRGTADTQYF.

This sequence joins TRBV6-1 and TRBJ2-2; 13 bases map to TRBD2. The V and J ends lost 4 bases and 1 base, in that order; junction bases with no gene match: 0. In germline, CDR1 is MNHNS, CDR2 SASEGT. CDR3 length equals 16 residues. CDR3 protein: CASSGLAGGNTGELFF. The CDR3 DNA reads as TGTGCCAGCAGTGGACTAGCGGGAGGGAACACCGGGGAGCTGTTTTTT.

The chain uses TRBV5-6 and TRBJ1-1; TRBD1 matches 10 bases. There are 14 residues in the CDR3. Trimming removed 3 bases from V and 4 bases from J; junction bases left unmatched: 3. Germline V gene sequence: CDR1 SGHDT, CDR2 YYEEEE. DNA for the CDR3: TGTGCCAGCAGCTCGACAGGGGGCCTCACTGAAGCTTTCTTT. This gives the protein CASSSTGGLTEAFF.

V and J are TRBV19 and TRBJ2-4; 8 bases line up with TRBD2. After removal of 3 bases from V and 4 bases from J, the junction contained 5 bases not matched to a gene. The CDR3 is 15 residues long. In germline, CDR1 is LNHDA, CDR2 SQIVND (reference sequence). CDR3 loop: CASSMGGGGKNIQYF. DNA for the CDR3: TGTGCCAGTAGTATGGGTGGCGGGGGGAAAAACATTCAGTACTTC. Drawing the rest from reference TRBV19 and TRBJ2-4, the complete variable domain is DGGITQSPKYLFRKEGQNVTLSCEQNLNHDAMYWYRQDPGQGLRLIYYSQIVNDFQKGDIAEGYSVSREKKESFPLTVTSAQKNPTAFYLCASSMGGGGKNIQYFGAGTRLSVL.

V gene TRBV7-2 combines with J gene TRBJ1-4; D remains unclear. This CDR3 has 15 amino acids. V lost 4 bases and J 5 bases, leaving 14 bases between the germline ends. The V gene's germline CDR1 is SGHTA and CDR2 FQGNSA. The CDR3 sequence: CASSSMPGVNEKLFF. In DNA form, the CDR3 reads TGTGCCAGCAGCTCAATGCCGGGAGTAAATGAAAAACTGTTTTTT.

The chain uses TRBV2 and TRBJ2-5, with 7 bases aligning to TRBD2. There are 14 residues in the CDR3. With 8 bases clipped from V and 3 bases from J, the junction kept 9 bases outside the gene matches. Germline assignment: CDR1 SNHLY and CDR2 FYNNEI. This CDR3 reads CASELAMKKETQYF. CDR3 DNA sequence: TGTGCCAGCGAACTAGCGATGAAGAAAGAGACCCAGTACTTC.

The CDR3 here is CASSKALIRSSGSRSSYNEQFF. DNA of the CDR3: TGTGCCAGCAGCAAAGCCCTAATACGATCTAGCGGGAGCCGTAGCTCCTACAATGAGCAGTTCTTC. The genes are TRBV21-1 and TRBJ2-1; the DNA was not compared with TRBD2, the D call given in the table. TRBV21-1 is a recognized pseudogene. The CDR3 contains 22 residues.

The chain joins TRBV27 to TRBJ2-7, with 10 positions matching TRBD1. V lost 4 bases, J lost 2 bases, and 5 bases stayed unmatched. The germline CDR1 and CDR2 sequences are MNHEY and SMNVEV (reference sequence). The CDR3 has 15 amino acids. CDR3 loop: CASSSAGTGAYEQYF. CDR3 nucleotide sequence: TGTGCCAGCAGTTCCGCCGGGACAGGGGCCTACGAGCAGTACTTC.

The CDR3 region has the DNA TGTGCCACCAGCAGCTCCCGGACAGCCTACGAGCAGTACTTC. Translated: CATSSSRTAYEQYF. The chain is built from TRBV15 and TRBJ2-7; a weak D match, TRBD1 (6 bases). Per the germline V gene, CDR1 is LNHNV and CDR2 is YYDKDF (reference sequence). V lost 3 bases and J 2 bases, leaving 11 bases between the germline ends. The length of the CDR3 is 14 residues.

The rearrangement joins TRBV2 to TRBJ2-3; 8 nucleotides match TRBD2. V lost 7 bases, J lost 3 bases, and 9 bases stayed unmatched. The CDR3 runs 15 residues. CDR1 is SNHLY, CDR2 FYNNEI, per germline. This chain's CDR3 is CASTKRTSSTDTQYF. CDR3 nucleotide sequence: TGTGCCAGCACCAAGAGGACTAGCTCGACAGATACGCAGTATTTT.